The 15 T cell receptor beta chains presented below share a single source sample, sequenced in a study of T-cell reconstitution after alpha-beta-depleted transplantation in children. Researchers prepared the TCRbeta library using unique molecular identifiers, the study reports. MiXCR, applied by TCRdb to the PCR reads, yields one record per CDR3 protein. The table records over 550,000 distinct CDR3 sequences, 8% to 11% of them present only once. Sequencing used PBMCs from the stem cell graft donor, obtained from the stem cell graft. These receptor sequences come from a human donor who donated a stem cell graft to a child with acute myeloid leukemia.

The CDR3 DNA is TGCAAGCCTGCCGGGGTAGGGCTGGGTACGCAGTATTTT. This codes for CKPAGVGLGTQYF. The rearrangement uses TRBV20-1 and TRBJ2-3; D may be TRBD2 (5 bases). CDR3 length equals 13 residues. Germline V gives CDR1 DFQATT, CDR2 SNEGSKA (reference sequence).

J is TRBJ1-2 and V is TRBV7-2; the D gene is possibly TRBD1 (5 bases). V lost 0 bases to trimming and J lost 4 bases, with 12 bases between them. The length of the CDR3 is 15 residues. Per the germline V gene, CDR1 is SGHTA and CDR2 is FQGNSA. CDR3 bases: TGTGCCAGCAGCTTAGCGGTGGGGCCGGGCTATGGCTACACCTTC. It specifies CASSLAVGPGYGYTF.

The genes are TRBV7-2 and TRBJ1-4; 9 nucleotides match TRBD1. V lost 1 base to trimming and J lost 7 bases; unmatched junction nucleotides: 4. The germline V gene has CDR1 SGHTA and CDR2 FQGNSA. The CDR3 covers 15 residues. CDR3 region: CASSLDRGRSEKLFF. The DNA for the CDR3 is TGTGCCAGCAGCTTAGACAGGGGGCGTAGTGAAAAACTGTTTTTT.

The CDR3 here is CASSFKAGGPQETQYF. Here the CDR3 DNA reads TGTGCCAGCAGCTTTAAAGCGGGAGGGCCCCAAGAGACCCAGTACTTC. This chain links TRBV7-2 with TRBJ2-5; TRBD2 matches 10 bases. This CDR3 is built from 16 residues. Germline V gives CDR1 SGHTA, CDR2 FQGNSA. The trim removed 3 bases at V and 1 base at J, leaving 5 bases unmatched.

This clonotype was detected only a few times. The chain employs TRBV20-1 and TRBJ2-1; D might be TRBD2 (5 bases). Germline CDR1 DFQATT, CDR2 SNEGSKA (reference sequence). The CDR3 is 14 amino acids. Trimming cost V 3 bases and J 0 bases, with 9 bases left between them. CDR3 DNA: TGCAGTGCTAGTTCCCGGGACTCCTACAATGAGCAGTTCTTC. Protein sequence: CSASSRDSYNEQFF.

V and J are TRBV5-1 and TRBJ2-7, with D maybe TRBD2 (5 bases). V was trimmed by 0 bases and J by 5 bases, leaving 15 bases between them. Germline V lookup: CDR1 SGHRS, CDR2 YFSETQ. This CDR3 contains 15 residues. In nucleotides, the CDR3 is TGCGCCAGCAGCTTGGGGACTTTACCCGCCAACGAGCAGTACTTC. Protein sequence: CASSLGTLPANEQYF.

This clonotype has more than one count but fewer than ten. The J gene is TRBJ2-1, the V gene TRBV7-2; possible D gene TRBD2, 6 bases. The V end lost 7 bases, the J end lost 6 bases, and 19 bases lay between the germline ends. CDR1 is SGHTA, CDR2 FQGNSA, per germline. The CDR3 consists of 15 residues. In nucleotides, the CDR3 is TGTGCCAGCACCCGGGGAGCGGGCAGGCTCAATGAGCAGTTCTTC. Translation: CASTRGAGRLNEQFF.

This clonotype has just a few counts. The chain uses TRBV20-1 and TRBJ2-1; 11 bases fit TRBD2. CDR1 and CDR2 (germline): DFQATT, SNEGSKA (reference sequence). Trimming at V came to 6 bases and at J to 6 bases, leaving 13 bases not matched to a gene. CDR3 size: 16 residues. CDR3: CSADSSLAGVSNEQFF. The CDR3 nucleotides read TGCAGTGCGGACAGTTCACTAGCGGGAGTATCCAATGAGCAGTTCTTC.

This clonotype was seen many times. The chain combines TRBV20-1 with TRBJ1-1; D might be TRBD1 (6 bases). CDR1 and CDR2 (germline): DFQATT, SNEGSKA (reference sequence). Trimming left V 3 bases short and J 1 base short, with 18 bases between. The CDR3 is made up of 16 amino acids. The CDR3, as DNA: TGCAGTGCTAGTGGAGCCAGGGGAAAACCGAACACTGAAGCTTTCTTT. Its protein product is CSASGARGKPNTEAFF.

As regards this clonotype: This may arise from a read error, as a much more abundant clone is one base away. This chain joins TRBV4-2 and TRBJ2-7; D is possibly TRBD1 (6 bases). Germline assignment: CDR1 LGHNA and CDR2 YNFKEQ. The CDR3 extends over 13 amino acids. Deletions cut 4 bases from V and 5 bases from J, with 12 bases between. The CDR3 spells CASSPQGIHEQYF. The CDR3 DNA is TGTGCCAGCAGCCCCCAGGGGATACACGAGCAGTACTTC.

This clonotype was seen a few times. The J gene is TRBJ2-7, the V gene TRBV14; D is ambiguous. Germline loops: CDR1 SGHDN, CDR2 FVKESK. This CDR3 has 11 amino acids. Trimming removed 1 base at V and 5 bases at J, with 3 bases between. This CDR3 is CASSQVNEQYF. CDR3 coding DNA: TGTGCCAGCAGCCAAGTAAACGAGCAGTACTTC.

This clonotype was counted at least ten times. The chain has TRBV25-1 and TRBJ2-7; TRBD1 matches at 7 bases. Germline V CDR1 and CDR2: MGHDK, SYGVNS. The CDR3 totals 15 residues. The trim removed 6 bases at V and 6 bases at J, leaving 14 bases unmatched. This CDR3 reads CASSESWDSSSEQYF. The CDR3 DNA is TGTGCCAGCAGCGAAAGCTGGGACAGCTCGTCCGAGCAGTACTTC.

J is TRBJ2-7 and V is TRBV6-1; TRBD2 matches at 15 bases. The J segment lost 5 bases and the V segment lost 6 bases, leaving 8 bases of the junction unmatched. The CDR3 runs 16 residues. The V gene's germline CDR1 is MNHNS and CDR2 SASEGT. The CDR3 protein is CASSDGLAGGPHEQYF. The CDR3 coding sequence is TGTGCCAGCAGCGACGGACTAGCGGGAGGGCCCCACGAGCAGTACTTC.

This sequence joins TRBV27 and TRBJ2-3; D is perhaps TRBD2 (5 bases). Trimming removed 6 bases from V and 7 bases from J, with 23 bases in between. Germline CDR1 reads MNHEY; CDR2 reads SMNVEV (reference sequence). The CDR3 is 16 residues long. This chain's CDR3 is CASSRISGENLNTQYF. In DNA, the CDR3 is TGTGCCAGCAGCCGTATCAGCGGAGAAAACTTAAATACGCAGTATTTT.

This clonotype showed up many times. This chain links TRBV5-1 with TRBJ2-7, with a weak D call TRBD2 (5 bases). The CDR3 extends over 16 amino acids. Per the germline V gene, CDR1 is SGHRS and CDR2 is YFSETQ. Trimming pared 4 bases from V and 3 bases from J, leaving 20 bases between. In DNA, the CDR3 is TGCGCCAGCAGCCGCGATGCCCCACGAGGGAACTACGAGCAGTACTTC. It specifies CASSRDAPRGNYEQYF.